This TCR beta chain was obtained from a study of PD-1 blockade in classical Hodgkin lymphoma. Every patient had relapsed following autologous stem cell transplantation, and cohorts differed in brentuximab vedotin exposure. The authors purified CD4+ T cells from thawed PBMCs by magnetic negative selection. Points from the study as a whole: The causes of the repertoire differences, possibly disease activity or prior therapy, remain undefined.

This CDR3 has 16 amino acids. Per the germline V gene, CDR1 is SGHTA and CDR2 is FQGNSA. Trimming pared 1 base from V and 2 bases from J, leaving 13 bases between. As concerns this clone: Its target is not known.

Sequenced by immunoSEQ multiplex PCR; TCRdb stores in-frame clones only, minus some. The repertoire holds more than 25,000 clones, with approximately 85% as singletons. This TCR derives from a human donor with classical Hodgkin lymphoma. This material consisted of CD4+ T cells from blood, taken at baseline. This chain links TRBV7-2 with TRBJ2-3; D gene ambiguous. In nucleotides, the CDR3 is TGTGCCAGCAGCTTAGATGGCAGATTAAACACAGATACGCAGTATTTT. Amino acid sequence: CASSLDGRLNTDTQYF.